Shown below are 20 T cell receptor beta chains from a single sample sequenced in a study of cytomegalovirus exposure and HLA in healthy donors. Primers for the PCR totalled 60 Vbeta and 13 Jbeta. Measured with immunoSEQ multiplex PCR; TCRdb has only the in-frame clones, and not every one. The table includes approximately 140,000 clones, 65% to 85% detected once. The material sequenced was PBMCs. The origin of the receptors is a male donor in good health and CMV-seronegative.

V gene TRBV5-6 combines with J gene TRBJ1-1, with D possibly being TRBD1 (6 bases). Germline V gene sequence: CDR1 SGHDT, CDR2 YYEEEE. The CDR3 contains 14 residues. V was pared by 2 bases and J by 1 base, with 9 bases between. DNA of the CDR3: TGTGCCAGCAGCTTTAGGGGGGGGAACACTGAAGCTTTCTTT. The encoded protein is CASSFRGGNTEAFF.

The chain carries TRBV6-5 and TRBJ1-1, with a tentative D call TRBD1 (5 bases). Germline lookup yields CDR1 MNHEY and CDR2 SVGAGI. This CDR3 is 14 amino acids long. The V and J ends lost 5 bases and 0 bases respectively, with 10 bases between them. The CDR3 DNA is TGTGCCAGCAGTGAACAGGCTATGAACACTGAAGCTTTCTTT. This gives the protein CASSEQAMNTEAFF.

This clone was counted only a few times. V gene TRBV4-3 combines with J gene TRBJ2-7; 7 nucleotides match TRBD2. The V segment lost 5 bases and the J segment 5 bases; nucleotides outside the gene matches: 12. The germline CDR1 and CDR2 sequences are LGHNA and YSLEER. There are 15 residues in the CDR3. For the CDR3, the DNA is TGCGCCAGCAGCTCCCTAGTGAGCGGGAACGACGAGCAGTACTTC. Its translation: CASSSLVSGNDEQYF.

The chain links TRBV4-3 to TRBJ1-1; a possible D gene is TRBD1 (5 bases). Germline CDR1 LGHNA, CDR2 YSLEER. The CDR3 extends over 16 amino acids. Deletions cut 0 bases from V and 7 bases from J, with 18 bases between. Here the CDR3 DNA reads TGCGCCAGCAGCCAAGACTACCCCCAAGGACACGGTGAAGCTTTCTTT. It codes for CASSQDYPQGHGEAFF.

This clone was observed a handful of times. CDR3 DNA sequence: TGCAGCGTTGAAGATGGGACAGTGAACACTGAAGCTTTCTTT. Translating it yields CSVEDGTVNTEAFF. The chain combines TRBV29-1 with TRBJ1-1, with 7 bases lining up with TRBD1. CDR1 is SQVTM and CDR2 is ANQGSEA in the germline V gene. The V gene end was trimmed by 0 bases and the J gene end by 0 bases; junction bases not matched to a gene: 1. The CDR3 covers 14 residues.

The count of this clone is one. This chain uses TRBV6-5 with TRBJ1-1, with D tentatively TRBD1 (6 bases). CDR3 length equals 11 residues. From germline, CDR1 is MNHEY and CDR2 SVGAGI. Trimming pared 11 bases from V and 8 bases from J, leaving 15 bases between. The DNA of the CDR3 is TGTGCCTCCGGACAGCCTCGAGAAGCTTTCTTT. This sequence encodes CASGQPREAFF.

The V and J genes are TRBV19 and TRBJ2-3, with 8 bases that match TRBD2. The CDR3 loop spans 15 amino acids. After removal of 4 bases from V and 6 bases from J, the junction contained 9 bases not matched to a gene. The germline V gene encodes CDR1 LNHDA and CDR2 SQIVND (reference sequence). CDR3 nucleotide sequence: TGTGCCAGTAGTACCAGCGGGAGCGTAGGGGATACGCAGTATTTT. It yields the protein CASSTSGSVGDTQYF.

The chain's CDR3 is CASSHRTSGAYEQYF. In DNA, the CDR3 is TGTGCCAGCAGCCACCGGACTAGCGGGGCCTACGAGCAGTACTTC. V usage is TRBV7-2 and J usage is TRBJ2-7; 12 bases map to TRBD2. Per the germline V gene, CDR1 is SGHTA and CDR2 is FQGNSA. The V segment lost 5 bases and the J segment 2 bases; nucleotides outside the gene matches: 4. This CDR3 region has 15 residues. Full variable domain (remainder filled in from reference TRBV7-2 and TRBJ2-7): GAGVSQSPSNKVTEKGKDVELRCDPISGHTALYWYRQSLGQGLEFLIYFQGNSAPDKSGLPSDRFSAERTGGSVSTLTIQRTQQEDSAVYLCASSHRTSGAYEQYFGPGTRLTVT.

This clone was found a few times. The rearrangement joins TRBV7-2 to TRBJ2-1; D is possibly TRBD2 (5 bases). CDR1 and CDR2 from the germline V gene are SGHTA and FQGNSA. The V end lost 2 bases, the J end lost 12 bases, and 17 bases lay between the germline ends. CDR3 size: 14 residues. DNA for the CDR3: TGTGCCAGCAGCTTAACGCCATCGTCCCGGGGGCAGTTCTTC. It is translated as CASSLTPSSRGQFF.

The chain carries TRBV11-1 and TRBJ1-1; perhaps TRBD1 as D (6 bases). Germline V gene sequence: CDR1 SGHAT, CDR2 FQDESV (reference sequence). This CDR3 has 13 residues. The V end was cut by 11 bases, the J end by 0 bases, with 13 bases between. CDR3 sequence reads: CAAGGQLNTEAFF. In DNA, the CDR3 is TGTGCCGCGGGGGGGCAGCTGAACACTGAAGCTTTCTTT.

This chain uses TRBV13 with TRBJ1-2; TRBD1 matches 10 bases. Germline V gene lookup returns CDR1 PRHDT and CDR2 FYEKMQ (reference sequence). There are 15 residues in the CDR3. V gave up 6 bases and J gave up 4 bases; unmatched junction bases: 8. The CDR3 bases are TGTGCCAGCAGTATCTCGGGACAGGGGATCTATGGCTACACCTTC. Protein: CASSISGQGIYGYTF.

The chain couples TRBV6-5 to TRBJ2-7; TRBD2 matches at 8 bases. Germline assignment: CDR1 MNHEY and CDR2 SVGAGI. V was pared by 6 bases and J by 3 bases, with 10 bases of the junction left unmatched. The CDR3 is made up of 15 amino acids. CDR3 protein: CASSPLPREVYEQYF. The CDR3 DNA reads TGTGCCAGCAGCCCCCTGCCGCGGGAGGTCTACGAGCAGTACTTC.

This clone was observed a handful of times. The V gene is TRBV18, the J gene TRBJ2-7; a possible D gene is TRBD1 (5 bases). The germline CDR1 and CDR2 sequences are KGHSH and LQKENI. The CDR3 has 14 amino acids. With 2 bases removed from V and 2 bases from J, the gap between germline ends came to 10 bases. The CDR3 nucleotides are TGTGCCAGCTCACCAGAGGCAGGGCCCTACGAGCAGTACTTC. Its translation is CASSPEAGPYEQYF.

This clone was seen only once. The J gene is TRBJ2-3, the V gene TRBV4-1; the match to TRBD2 covers 11 bases. The CDR3 spans 15 residues. V gave up 6 bases and J gave up 2 bases; unmatched junction bases: 4. Germline lookup yields CDR1 MGHRA and CDR2 YSYEKL. This CDR3 reads CASRLAGDPTDTQYF. The CDR3 DNA is TGCGCCAGCAGACTAGCGGGAGACCCCACAGATACGCAGTATTTT.

This chain connects TRBV6-5 to TRBJ2-2, with 7 bases identical to TRBD1. The V gene end was trimmed by 6 bases and the J gene end by 4 bases; junction bases not matched to a gene: 5. The CDR3 has 14 residues. The V gene's germline CDR1 is MNHEY and CDR2 SVGAGI. Here the CDR3 DNA reads TGTGCCAGCAGCCGGGACAGACCCACCGGGGAGCTGTTTTTT. Its translation: CASSRDRPTGELFF.

The rearrangement joins TRBV28 to TRBJ2-3; 7 nucleotides agree with TRBD2. The CDR3 spans 15 residues. J lost 5 bases, V lost 6 bases, and 11 bases had no gene match. Germline V lookup: CDR1 MDHEN, CDR2 SYDVKM. The DNA for the CDR3 is TGTGCCAGCAGCGGGCGGGAGTTTCTTGAAGATACGCAGTATTTT. Protein sequence: CASSGREFLEDTQYF.

The table lists this clone with a count of one. The chain has TRBV7-2 and TRBJ2-1; 9 bases fit TRBD2. CDR3 length: 14 residues. The germline V gene encodes CDR1 SGHTA and CDR2 FQGNSA. Trimming removed 5 bases from V and 9 bases from J; junction bases left unmatched: 8. In nucleotides, the CDR3 is TGTGCCAGCAGCCGGGGGACTAGCAGGGGTGAGCAGTTCTTC. It codes for CASSRGTSRGEQFF.

This clone was recorded only once. An end of the junction does not agree with germline; a read error may underlie this. The chain uses TRBV19 and TRBJ1-1; 7 bases are shared with TRBD1. CDR1 is LNHDA, CDR2 SQIVND, per germline (reference sequence). The CDR3 extends over 14 amino acids. The CDR3 here is CAGSSGGGNTEAFF. DNA of the CDR3: TGTGCCGGTAGTTCAGGGGGAGGGAACACTGAAGCTTTCTTT.

The gene calls are TRBV7-3 and TRBJ2-5; D not certain. The CDR3 has 13 residues. Per the germline V gene, CDR1 is SGHTA and CDR2 is FQGTGA. Trimming left V 4 bases short and J 5 bases short, with 11 bases between. CDR3: CASSSGYGETQYF. CDR3 in DNA: TGTGCCAGCAGCTCAGGTTATGGGGAGACCCAGTACTTC.

CDR3 nucleotide sequence: TGCGCCAGCAGCTTTGGAGGGCTAAATGAGCAGTTCTTC. Translating it yields CASSFGGLNEQFF. The gene calls are TRBV5-1 and TRBJ2-1; TRBD2 is a possible D gene (6 bases). The germline CDR1 and CDR2 sequences are SGHRS and YFSETQ. The CDR3 spans 13 residues. V was cut by 2 bases and J by 7 bases, with 10 bases left in between.